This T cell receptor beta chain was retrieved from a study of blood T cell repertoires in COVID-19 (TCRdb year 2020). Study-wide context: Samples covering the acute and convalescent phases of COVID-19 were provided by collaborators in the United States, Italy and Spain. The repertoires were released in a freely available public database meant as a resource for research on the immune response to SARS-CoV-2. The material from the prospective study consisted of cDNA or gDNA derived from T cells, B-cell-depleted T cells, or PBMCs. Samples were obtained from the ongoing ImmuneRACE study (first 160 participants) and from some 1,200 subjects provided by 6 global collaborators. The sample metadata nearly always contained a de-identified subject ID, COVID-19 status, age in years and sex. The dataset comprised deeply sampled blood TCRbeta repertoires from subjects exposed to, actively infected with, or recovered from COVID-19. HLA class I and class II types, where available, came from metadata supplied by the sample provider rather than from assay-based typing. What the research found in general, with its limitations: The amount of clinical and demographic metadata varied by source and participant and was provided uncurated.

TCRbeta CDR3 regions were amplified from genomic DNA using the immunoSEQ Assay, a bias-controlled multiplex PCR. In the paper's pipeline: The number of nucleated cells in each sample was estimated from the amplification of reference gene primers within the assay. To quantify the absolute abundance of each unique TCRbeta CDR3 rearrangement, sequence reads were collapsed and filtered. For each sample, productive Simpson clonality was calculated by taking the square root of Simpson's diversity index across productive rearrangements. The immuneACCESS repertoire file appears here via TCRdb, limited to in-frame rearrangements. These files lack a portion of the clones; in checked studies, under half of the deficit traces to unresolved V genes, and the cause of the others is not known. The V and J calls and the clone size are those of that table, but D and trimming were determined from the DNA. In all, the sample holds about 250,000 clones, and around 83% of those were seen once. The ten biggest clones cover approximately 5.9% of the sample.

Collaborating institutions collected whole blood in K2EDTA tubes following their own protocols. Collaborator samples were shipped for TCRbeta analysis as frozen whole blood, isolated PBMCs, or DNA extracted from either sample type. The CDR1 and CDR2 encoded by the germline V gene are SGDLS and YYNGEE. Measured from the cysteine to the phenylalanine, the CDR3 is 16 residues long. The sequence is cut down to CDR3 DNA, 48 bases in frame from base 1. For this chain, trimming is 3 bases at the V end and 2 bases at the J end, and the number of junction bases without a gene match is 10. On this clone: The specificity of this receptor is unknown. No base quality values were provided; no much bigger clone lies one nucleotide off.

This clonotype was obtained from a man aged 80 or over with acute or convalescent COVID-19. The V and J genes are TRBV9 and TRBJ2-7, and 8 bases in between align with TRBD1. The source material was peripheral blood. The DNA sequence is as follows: TGTGCCAGCAGCGAGGGGACAGGCGGTCTCGCCTACGAGCAGTACTTC. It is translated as CASSEGTGGLAYEQYF.